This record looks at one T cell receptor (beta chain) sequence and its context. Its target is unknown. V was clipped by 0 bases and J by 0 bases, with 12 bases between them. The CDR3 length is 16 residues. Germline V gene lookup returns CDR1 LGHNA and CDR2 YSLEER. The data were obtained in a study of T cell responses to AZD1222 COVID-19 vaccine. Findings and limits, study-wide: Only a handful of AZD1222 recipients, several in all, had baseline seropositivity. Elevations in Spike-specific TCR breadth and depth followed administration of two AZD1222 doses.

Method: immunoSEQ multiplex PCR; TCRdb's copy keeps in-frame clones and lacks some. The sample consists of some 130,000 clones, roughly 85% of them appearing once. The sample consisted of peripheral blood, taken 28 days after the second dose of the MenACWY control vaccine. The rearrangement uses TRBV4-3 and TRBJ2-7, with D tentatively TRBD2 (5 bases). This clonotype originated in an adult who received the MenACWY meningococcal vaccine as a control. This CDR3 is CASSQDLRAGSYEQYF. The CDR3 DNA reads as TGCGCCAGCAGCCAAGATCTGCGGGCGGGCTCCTACGAGCAGTACTTC.